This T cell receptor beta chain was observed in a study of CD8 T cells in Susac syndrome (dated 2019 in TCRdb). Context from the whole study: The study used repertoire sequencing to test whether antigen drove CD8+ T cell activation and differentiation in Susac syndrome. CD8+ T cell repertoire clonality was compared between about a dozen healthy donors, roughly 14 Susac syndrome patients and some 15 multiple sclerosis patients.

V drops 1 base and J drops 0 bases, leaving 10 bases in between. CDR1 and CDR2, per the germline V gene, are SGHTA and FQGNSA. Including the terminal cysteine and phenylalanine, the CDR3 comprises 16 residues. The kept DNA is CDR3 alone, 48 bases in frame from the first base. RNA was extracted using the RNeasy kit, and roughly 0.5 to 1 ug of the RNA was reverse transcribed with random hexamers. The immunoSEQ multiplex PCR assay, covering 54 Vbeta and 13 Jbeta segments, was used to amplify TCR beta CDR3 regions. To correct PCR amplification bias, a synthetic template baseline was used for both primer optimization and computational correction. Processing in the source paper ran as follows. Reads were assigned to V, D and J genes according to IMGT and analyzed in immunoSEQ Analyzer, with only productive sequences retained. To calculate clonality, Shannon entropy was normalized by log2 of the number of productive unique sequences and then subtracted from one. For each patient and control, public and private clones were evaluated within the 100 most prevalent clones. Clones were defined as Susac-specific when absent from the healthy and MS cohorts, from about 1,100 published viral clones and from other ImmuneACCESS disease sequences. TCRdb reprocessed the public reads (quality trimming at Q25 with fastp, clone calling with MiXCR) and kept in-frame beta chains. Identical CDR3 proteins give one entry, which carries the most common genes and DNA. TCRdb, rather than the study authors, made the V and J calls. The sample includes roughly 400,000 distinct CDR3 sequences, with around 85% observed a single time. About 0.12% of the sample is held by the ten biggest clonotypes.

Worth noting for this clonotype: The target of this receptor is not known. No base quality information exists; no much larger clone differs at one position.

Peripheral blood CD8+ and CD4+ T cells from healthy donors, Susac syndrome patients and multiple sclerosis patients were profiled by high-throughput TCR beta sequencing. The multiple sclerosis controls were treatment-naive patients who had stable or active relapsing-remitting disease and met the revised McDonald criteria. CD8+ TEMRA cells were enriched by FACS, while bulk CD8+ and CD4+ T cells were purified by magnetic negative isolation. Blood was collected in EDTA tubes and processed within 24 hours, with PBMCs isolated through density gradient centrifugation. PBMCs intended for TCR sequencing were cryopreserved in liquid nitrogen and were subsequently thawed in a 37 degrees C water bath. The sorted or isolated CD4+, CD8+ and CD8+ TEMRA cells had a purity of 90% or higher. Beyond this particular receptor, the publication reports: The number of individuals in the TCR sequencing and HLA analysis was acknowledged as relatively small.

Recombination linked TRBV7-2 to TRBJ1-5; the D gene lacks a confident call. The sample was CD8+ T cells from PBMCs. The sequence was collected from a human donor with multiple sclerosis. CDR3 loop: CASSLVSGISNQPQHF. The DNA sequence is TGTGCCAGCAGCTTAGTTTCTGGAATTAGCAATCAGCCCCAGCATTTT.